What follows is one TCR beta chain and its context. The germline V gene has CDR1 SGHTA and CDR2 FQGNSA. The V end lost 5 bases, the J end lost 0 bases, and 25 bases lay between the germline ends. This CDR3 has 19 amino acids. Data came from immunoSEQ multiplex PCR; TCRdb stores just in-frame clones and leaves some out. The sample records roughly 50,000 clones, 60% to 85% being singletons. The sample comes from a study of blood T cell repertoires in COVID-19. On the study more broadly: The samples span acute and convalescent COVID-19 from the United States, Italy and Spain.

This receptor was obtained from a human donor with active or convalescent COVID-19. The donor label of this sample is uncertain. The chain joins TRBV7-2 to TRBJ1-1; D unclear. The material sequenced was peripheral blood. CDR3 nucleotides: TGTGCCAGCAGCGTCACTAGGGCGGGGAATCCATACATGAACACTGAAGCTTTCTTT. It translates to CASSVTRAGNPYMNTEAFF.